Below, 25 T cell receptor beta chains from the same sample are listed, as sequenced in a study of shared clonotypes between healthy human individuals. Generated by immunoSEQ multiplex PCR, the TCRdb table keeps only in-frame clones and is missing some. In the table there are more than 1 million clones, around 78% of which are singletons. The sample consisted of memory CD4+ T cells from PBMCs. As for subset: CD45RA-negative fraction. The receptors come from a man in his late teens or twenties in good health. Some clones in this sample may be carry-over from other donors' samples.

The chain is built from TRBV5-5 and TRBJ1-5; no clear D gene. CDR1 SGHKS and CDR2 YYEKEE come from the germline V gene (reference sequence). Trimming removed 0 bases at V and 5 bases at J, with 3 bases between. The CDR3 spans 12 residues. CDR3 protein: CASSLEDQPQHF. CDR3 DNA: TGTGCCAGCAGCTTGGAGGATCAGCCCCAGCATTTT.

This rearrangement joins TRBV27 to TRBJ2-1, with TRBD1 matching 9 bases. CDR1 is MNHEY, CDR2 SMNVEV, per germline (reference sequence). With V trimmed by 2 bases and J by 0 bases, 2 bases remained unmatched. CDR3 length: 16 amino acids. The chain's CDR3 is CASSLDRGSSYNEQFF. The CDR3 bases are TGTGCCAGCAGTTTAGACAGGGGGAGCTCCTACAATGAGCAGTTCTTC.

This chain uses TRBV5-1 with TRBJ2-7; D may be TRBD2 (5 bases). Germline CDR1 and CDR2: SGHRS and YFSETQ. Trimming took 0 bases from V and 2 from J, leaving 15 bases between them. The CDR3 is 16 residues long. CDR3 DNA: TGCGCCAGCAGCTTGGGCCCCGGGATCATGACCTACGAGCAGTACTTC. Translation gives CASSLGPGIMTYEQYF. The full variable domain, with the rest looked up from reference TRBV5-1 and TRBJ2-7, is KAGVTQTPRYLIKTRGQQVTLSCSPISGHRSVSWYQQTPGQGLQFLFEYFSETQRNKGNFPGRFSGRQFSNSRSEMNVSTLELGDSALYLCASSLGPGIMTYEQYFGPGTRLTVT.

Remarks on this clone: A read error may account for a junction end that differs from germline. The V and J genes are TRBV29-1 and TRBJ2-3, with 12 bases that match TRBD2. The CDR3 totals 11 residues. Germline V gene lookup returns CDR1 SQVTM and CDR2 ANQGSEA. CDR3 coding DNA: TGCAGCGTTGGTAGGACTAGCGGGACTCGTTTT. Protein: CSVGRTSGTRF.

The V call is TRBV9, the J call TRBJ2-3; 10 bases fit TRBD2. The V segment lost 6 bases and the J segment 4 bases; nucleotides outside the gene matches: 8. Per the germline V gene, CDR1 is SGDLS and CDR2 is YYNGEE. This CDR3 comprises 15 residues. The CDR3 loop is CASTHSGRQSDTQYF. The CDR3, as DNA: TGTGCCAGCACCCATAGCGGGAGGCAGTCAGATACGCAGTATTTT.

The V call is TRBV7-9, the J call TRBJ2-7; D is uncertain. V was shortened by 2 bases and J by 5 bases, with 4 bases between the two germline ends. The CDR3 contains 11 residues. Germline CDR1 reads SEHNR; CDR2 reads FQNEAQ (reference sequence). The CDR3 DNA reads TGTGCCAGCAGCTTATCGGACGAGCAGTACTTC. Its translation is CASSLSDEQYF. The whole variable domain, remainder taken from reference TRBV7-9 and TRBJ2-7, is DTGVSQNPRHKITKRGQNVTFRCDPISEHNRLYWYRQTLGQGPEFLTYFQNEAQLEKSRLLSDRFSAERPKGSFSTLEIQRTEQGDSAMYLCASSLSDEQYFGPGTRLTVT.

This clone was recorded once. This chain links TRBV11-3 with TRBJ2-5; D not certain. Trimming cost V 4 bases and J 4 bases, with 7 bases left between them. The CDR3 has 12 amino acids. Germline loops: CDR1 SGHNT, CDR2 YENEEA. DNA for the CDR3: TGTGCCAGCAGCTCTCGCGGAGAGACCCAGTACTTC. This sequence encodes CASSSRGETQYF.

The gene calls are TRBV11-2 and TRBJ2-5; possibly TRBD1 for D (7 bases). The CDR3 length is 14 residues. The germline V gene encodes CDR1 SGHAT and CDR2 FQNNGV. V was cut by 1 base and J by 5 bases, with 11 bases left in between. CDR3 coding DNA: TGTGCCAGCAGCTTAGTGGCAGGGGGGGAGACCCAGTACTTC. Its translation is CASSLVAGGETQYF.

V and J are TRBV2 and TRBJ1-5, with D unclear. From germline, CDR1 is SNHLY and CDR2 FYNNEI. The CDR3 has 14 residues. V was shortened by 1 base and J by 3 bases, with 7 bases between the two germline ends. CDR3 amino acids: CASSEVTTNQPQHF. The CDR3 DNA reads TGTGCCAGCAGTGAAGTCACGACCAATCAGCCCCAGCATTTT.

As regards this clone: The sample contains more than one DNA sequence encoding this CDR3. V is TRBV10-3 and J is TRBJ1-1, with D uncertain. V dropped 2 bases and J dropped 1 base, with 8 bases sitting between them. CDR3 length equals 14 residues. CDR1 is ENHRY and CDR2 is SYGVKD in the germline V gene. The CDR3 spells CAISEGQANTEAFF. Here the CDR3 DNA reads TGTGCCATCAGTGAGGGGCAGGCGAACACTGAAGCTTTCTTT.

This chain connects TRBV13 to TRBJ1-2; no clear D. Germline V gene data show CDR1 as PRHDT and CDR2 as FYEKMQ (reference sequence). Trimming cost V 0 bases and J 8 bases, with 19 bases left between them. The CDR3 covers 16 residues. CDR3 nucleotide sequence: TGTGCCAGCAGCTTAGGGAGGAGGGCGGGGATACAAGGCTACACCTTC. It translates to CASSLGRRAGIQGYTF.

This clone turned up a few times. The same CDR3 can be traced to other DNA sequences in this sample. The chain couples TRBV2 to TRBJ1-1, with D perhaps matching TRBD1 (5 bases). V was pared by 5 bases and J by 5 bases, with 6 bases between. The CDR3 runs 11 residues. The germline CDR1 and CDR2 sequences are SNHLY and FYNNEI. CDR3 nucleotide sequence: TGTGCCAGCAGTCAGGGAACTGAAGCTTTCTTT. This translates into CASSQGTEAFF.

This sequence joins TRBV7-3 and TRBJ2-7; the D gene is possibly TRBD1 (6 bases). Per germline, CDR1 SGHTA and CDR2 FQGTGA. This CDR3 spans 15 amino acids. Trimming took 2 bases from V and 7 from J, leaving 18 bases between them. The CDR3 protein is CASSLQGSRLEEQYF. In DNA, the CDR3 is TGTGCCAGCAGCTTACAGGGGAGTCGGCTGGAGGAGCAGTACTTC.

This clone has just one count. The chain recombines TRBV6-6 with TRBJ1-2, with D possibly TRBD1 on 5 matching bases. This CDR3 is 14 amino acids long. The germline V gene encodes CDR1 MNHNY and CDR2 SVGAGI (reference sequence). Trimming removed 6 bases from V and 5 bases from J, with 16 bases in between. The CDR3 DNA reads as TGTGCCAGCAGAGCCCCGGACCGGGGGTATGGCTACACCTTC. Its translation is CASRAPDRGYGYTF.

The V call is TRBV6-5, the J call TRBJ1-1; D gene ambiguous. The germline CDR1 and CDR2 sequences are MNHEY and SVGAGI. The V end lost 2 bases, the J end lost 0 bases, and 10 bases lay between the germline ends. The CDR3 totals 15 residues. The CDR3 region is CASSYQGYMNTEAFF. The DNA of the CDR3 is TGTGCCAGCAGTTACCAAGGTTACATGAACACTGAAGCTTTCTTT.

In this sample, this clone turned up a few times. The chain is built from TRBV5-5 and TRBJ1-2, with 11 bases matching TRBD1. Losses at the gene ends were 4 bases for V and 4 bases for J; bases not matched to a gene: 3. The germline CDR1 and CDR2 sequences are SGHKS and YYEKEE (reference sequence). The CDR3 covers 14 residues. The chain's CDR3 is CASSPGTGGYGYTF. The CDR3 DNA reads TGTGCCAGCAGCCCCGGGACAGGGGGCTATGGCTACACCTTC. Full variable domain (rest looked up from reference TRBV5-5 and TRBJ1-2): DAGVTQSPTHLIKTRGQQVTLRCSPISGHKSVSWYQQVLGQGPQFIFQYYEKEERGRGNFPDRFSARQFPNYSSELNVNALLLGDSALYLCASSPGTGGYGYTFGSGTRLTVV.

This chain joins TRBV28 and TRBJ2-1; perhaps TRBD1 as D (6 bases). The V gene lost 6 bases and the J gene lost 5 bases, with 14 bases spanning the gap. Germline-derived CDR1 and CDR2 are MDHEN and SYDVKM. The CDR3 is 14 amino acids. The CDR3 DNA reads as TGTGCCAGCAGCCCCGGACAGTCTCACAATGAGCAGTTCTTC. Translation gives CASSPGQSHNEQFF.

The gene calls are TRBV21-1 and TRBJ1-4; the table calls TRBD1, which could not be checked here. TRBV21-1 is flagged as a pseudogene. There are 18 residues in the CDR3. CDR3 residues: CASSKAGTASSTNEKLFF. The CDR3 DNA reads TGTGCCAGCAGCAAAGCGGGGACAGCGAGTTCAACTAATGAAAAACTGTTTTTT.

As concerns this clone: A much larger clone lies a single base off, so this may be a read error. The rearrangement links TRBV4-1 to TRBJ1-5; D remains unclear. CDR1 and CDR2 from the germline V gene are MGHRA and YSYEKL. The CDR3 length is 13 residues. CDR3: CASSLERDQPRHF. The CDR3 nucleotides read TGCGCCAGCAGCCTCGAACGGGATCAGCCCCGGCATTTT.

The CDR3, as DNA: TGTGCCAGCAGCCCCACAGGGACGTCTCGTGAGCAGTTCTTC. It yields the protein CASSPTGTSREQFF. The chain uses TRBV11-3 and TRBJ2-1; weak D call: TRBD1 (6 bases). Looked up from germline, CDR1 is SGHNT and CDR2 is YENEEA. The CDR3 has 14 amino acids. V lost 5 bases to trimming and J lost 9 bases, with 17 bases between them. The whole variable domain, filled in from reference TRBV11-3 and TRBJ2-1, reads EAGVVQSPRYKIIEKKQPVAFWCNPISGHNTLYWYLQNLGQGPELLIRYENEEAVDDSQLPKDRFSAERLKGVDSTLKIQPAELGDSAVYLCASSPTGTSREQFFGPGTRLTVL.

The CDR3 DNA is TGCAGCGTTTCGGAAAAAGGGACTACCTCACAAGAGACCCAGTACTTC. It codes for CSVSEKGTTSQETQYF. The gene calls are TRBV29-1 and TRBJ2-5, with 7 bases matching TRBD2. The junction had 14 bases not matched to a gene; V was cut back by 5 bases and J by 2 bases. Germline V gene sequence: CDR1 SQVTM, CDR2 ANQGSEA. CDR3 length: 16 amino acids.

The CDR3 loop is CASSSGTHNQPQHF. Written as DNA, the CDR3 is TGTGCCAGCAGCTCCGGGACCCACAATCAGCCCCAGCATTTT. This chain uses TRBV7-2 with TRBJ1-5; maybe TRBD1 (5 bases). The ends were cut back, 4 bases at V and 3 bases at J, with 10 bases in the middle. The germline CDR1 and CDR2 sequences are SGHTA and FQGNSA. The CDR3 totals 14 residues.

The V gene is TRBV4-1, the J gene TRBJ2-5; D possibly matches TRBD1 or TRBD2 (5 bases each). V lost 5 bases, J lost 2 bases, and 12 bases lay in between. The CDR3 is 14 residues long. The germline V gene encodes CDR1 MGHRA and CDR2 YSYEKL. The CDR3 sequence is CASSSGTQQETQYF. Written as DNA, the CDR3 is TGCGCCAGCAGCTCCGGGACCCAGCAAGAGACCCAGTACTTC.

Remarks on this clone: The sample has other DNA sequences that encode this CDR3 too. This chain connects TRBV5-1 to TRBJ2-5; 7 bases fit TRBD2. V trimming: 0 bases; J trimming: 3 bases; junction bases outside the gene matches: 8. This CDR3 comprises 16 residues. Germline V CDR1 and CDR2: SGHRS, YFSETQ. The CDR3 loop reads CASSLDPSGREETQYF. CDR3 in DNA: TGCGCCAGCAGCTTGGATCCTAGCGGAAGAGAAGAGACCCAGTACTTC.

This clone was seen more than once but under ten times. The chain couples TRBV11-2 to TRBJ1-4, with D maybe TRBD1 (5 bases). This CDR3 has 15 residues. V was clipped by 5 bases and J by 4 bases, with 14 bases between them. Looked up from germline, CDR1 is SGHAT and CDR2 is FQNNGV. This chain's CDR3 is CASSMRQRHNEKLFF. The CDR3 DNA is TGTGCCAGCAGCATGCGACAGCGTCATAATGAAAAACTGTTTTTT.